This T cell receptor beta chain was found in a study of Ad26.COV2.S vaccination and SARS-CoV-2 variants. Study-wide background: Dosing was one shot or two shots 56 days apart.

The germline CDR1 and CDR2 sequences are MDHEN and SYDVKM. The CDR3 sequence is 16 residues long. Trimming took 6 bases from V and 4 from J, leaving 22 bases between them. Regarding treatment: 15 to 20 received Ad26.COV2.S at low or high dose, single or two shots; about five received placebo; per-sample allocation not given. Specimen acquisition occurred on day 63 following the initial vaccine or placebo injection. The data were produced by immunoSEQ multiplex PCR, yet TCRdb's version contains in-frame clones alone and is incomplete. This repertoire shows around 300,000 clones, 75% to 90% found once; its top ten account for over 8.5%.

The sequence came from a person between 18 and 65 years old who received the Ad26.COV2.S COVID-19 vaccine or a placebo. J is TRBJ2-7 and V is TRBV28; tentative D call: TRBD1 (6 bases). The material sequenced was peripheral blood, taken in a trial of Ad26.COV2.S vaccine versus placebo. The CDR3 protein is CASSQAGVRLGYEQYF. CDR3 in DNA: TGTGCCAGCAGCCAAGCAGGGGTGCGCCTGGGGTACGAGCAGTACTTC. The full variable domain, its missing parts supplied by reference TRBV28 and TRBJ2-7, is DVKVTQSSRYLVKRTGEKVFLECVQDMDHENMFWYRQDPGLGLRLIYFSYDVKMKEKGDIPEGYSVSREKKERFSLILESASTNQTSMYLCASSQAGVRLGYEQYFGPGTRLTVT.